These 21 T cell receptor beta chains came from one sample sequenced in a study of cytomegalovirus exposure and HLA in healthy donors. PCR used 60 Vbeta primers and 13 Jbeta primers. Some clones are missing from TCRdb's copy, which holds only in-frame ones; the method was immunoSEQ multiplex PCR. The sample carries about 120,000 clones, about 81% recorded once. Sequenced material: PBMCs. These receptors originate from a woman in her forties in good health and CMV-seropositive.

The rearrangement links TRBV7-9 to TRBJ1-2; 9 bases are a match to TRBD1. The CDR3 is 17 residues long. V lost 5 bases and J lost 6; bases outside the gene matches: 16. Germline loops: CDR1 SEHNR, CDR2 FQNEAQ (reference sequence). The CDR3 region has the DNA TGTGCCAGCAGCGCGTACATCCGGGACAGGGATCAGGATGGCTACACCTTC. This encodes CASSAYIRDRDQDGYTF.

This clone occurred a few times. This chain uses TRBV4-3 with TRBJ2-5, with a tentative D call TRBD2 (5 bases). Trimming took 1 base from V and 0 from J, leaving 6 bases between them. This CDR3 region has 14 residues. Per the germline V gene, CDR1 is LGHNA and CDR2 is YSLEER. CDR3 nucleotide sequence: TGCGCCAGCAGCCAAGGAGGGAACCAAGAGACCCAGTACTTC. Translation: CASSQGGNQETQYF.

The rearrangement joins TRBV15 to TRBJ2-5; 7 bases match TRBD2. Germline V gene lookup returns CDR1 LNHNV and CDR2 YYDKDF (reference sequence). The CDR3 spans 15 residues. The junction had 5 bases not matched to a gene; V was cut back by 0 bases and J by 4 bases. In nucleotides, the CDR3 is TGTGCCACCAGCAGAGACGGGAGGAACCGAGAGACCCAGTACTTC. Translating it yields CATSRDGRNRETQYF.

V usage is TRBV7-6 and J usage is TRBJ2-7; 8 bases map to TRBD1. The junction had 6 bases not matched to a gene; V was cut back by 4 bases and J by 4 bases. This CDR3 comprises 14 residues. Looked up from germline, CDR1 is SGHVS and CDR2 is FNYEAQ. Here the CDR3 reads CASSYRGAVYEQYF. The CDR3 nucleotides are TGTGCCAGCAGCTACAGGGGGGCCGTTTACGAGCAGTACTTC.

The CDR3 protein is CASRGGLADSYEQYF. CDR3 DNA: TGCGCCAGCAGGGGGGGACTAGCGGACTCCTACGAGCAGTACTTC. The chain couples TRBV5-1 to TRBJ2-7; 11 bases align to TRBD2. Germline V gene data show CDR1 as SGHRS and CDR2 as YFSETQ. The CDR3 runs to 15 residues. The V and J ends lost 5 bases and 0 bases, in that order; junction bases with no gene match: 4.

This rearrangement joins TRBV7-2 to TRBJ2-1; TRBD1 matches at 9 bases. Germline trimming cut 3 bases from V and 5 bases from J; bases unmatched to any gene: 2. The germline gives CDR1 SGHTA, CDR2 FQGNSA. This CDR3 contains 14 residues. CDR3 in amino acids: CASSLTGGHNEQFF. CDR3 bases: TGTGCCAGCAGCTTGACAGGGGGACACAATGAGCAGTTCTTC.

This clone was counted a single time. This chain joins TRBV6-5 and TRBJ2-5; D is undetermined. CDR1 and CDR2 (germline): MNHEY, SVGAGI. The CDR3 totals 13 residues. The V end was cut by 5 bases, the J end by 5 bases, with 12 bases between. The CDR3 is CASSLAFWETQYF. Here the CDR3 DNA reads TGTGCCAGCAGTCTGGCCTTTTGGGAGACCCAGTACTTC.

The chain joins TRBV18 to TRBJ1-2, with 8 bases fitting TRBD1. Germline CDR1 reads KGHSH; CDR2 reads LQKENI. Trimming at V came to 4 bases and at J to 3 bases, leaving 4 bases not matched to a gene. The CDR3 length is 14 residues. CDR3 protein: CASSRQGSDYGYTF. DNA of the CDR3: TGTGCCAGCTCACGACAGGGGTCTGACTATGGCTACACCTTC.

This chain uses TRBV5-4 with TRBJ2-2; 7 positions agree with TRBD1. This CDR3 has 16 residues. Germline V gene sequence: CDR1 SGHNT, CDR2 YYREEE (reference sequence). With 0 bases clipped from V and 6 bases from J, the junction kept 8 bases outside the gene matches. This chain's CDR3 is CASSLDATGKSGELFF. CDR3 sequence (DNA): TGTGCCAGCAGCTTGGACGCGACAGGGAAGTCCGGGGAGCTGTTTTTT. Combining the CDR3 with reference TRBV5-4 and TRBJ2-2 gives the whole variable domain ETGVTQSPTHLIKTRGQQVTLRCSSQSGHNTVSWYQQALGQGPQFIFQYYREEENGRGNFPPRFSGLQFPNYSSELNVNALELDDSALYLCASSLDATGKSGELFFGEGSRLTVL.

The rearrangement uses TRBV29-1 and TRBJ1-4; no firm D call. CDR3 length: 12 residues. The germline V and J ends were trimmed by 5 bases and 6 bases, with 10 bases remaining between them. Per germline, CDR1 SQVTM and CDR2 ANQGSEA. The CDR3 here is CSVRKRDEKLFF. The CDR3, as DNA: TGCAGCGTTCGCAAGAGGGATGAAAAACTGTTTTTT.

This clone was seen a handful of times. V usage is TRBV7-8 and J usage is TRBJ2-7; D unclear. Trimming cost V 4 bases and J 3 bases, with 7 bases left between them. The CDR3 sequence is 12 residues long. Germline V gives CDR1 SGHVS, CDR2 FQNEAQ. In DNA form, the CDR3 reads TGTGCCAGCAGCTCTCGCAGCTACGAGCAGTACTTC. Translation gives CASSSRSYEQYF. The whole variable domain, filled in from reference TRBV7-8 and TRBJ2-7, reads GAGVSQSPRYKVAKRGQDVALRCDPISGHVSLFWYQQALGQGPEFLTYFQNEAQLDKSGLPSDRFFAERPEGSVSTLKIQRTQQEDSAVYLCASSSRSYEQYFGPGTRLTVT.

This clone was detected only a few times. The J gene is TRBJ1-5, the V gene TRBV28; 7 bases map to TRBD1. CDR3 length: 17 amino acids. The V segment lost 3 bases and the J segment 9 bases; nucleotides outside the gene matches: 17. Germline-derived CDR1 and CDR2 are MDHEN and SYDVKM. Here the CDR3 reads CASSLRQGVLSGLPQHF. DNA of the CDR3: TGTGCCAGCAGTTTGAGACAGGGAGTTTTGTCGGGCCTGCCCCAGCATTTT.

This clone was detected only once. The rearrangement links TRBV28 to TRBJ2-1; the D gene is possibly TRBD1 (5 bases). The CDR3 length is 17 residues. Trimming left V 5 bases short and J 2 bases short, with 19 bases between. Germline assignment: CDR1 MDHEN and CDR2 SYDVKM. In DNA, the CDR3 is TGTGCCAGCAGTCTAAGGCGCAGGGAAATTGCCTACAATGAGCAGTTCTTC. It is translated as CASSLRRREIAYNEQFF.

The chain is built from TRBV27 and TRBJ1-1, with D unclear. The CDR3 loop spans 13 amino acids. The germline V gene has CDR1 MNHEY and CDR2 SMNVEV (reference sequence). The V and J ends lost 8 bases and 1 base respectively, with 11 bases between them. The CDR3 protein is CASAFRENTEAFF. CDR3 in DNA: TGTGCCAGCGCCTTCCGCGAGAACACTGAAGCTTTCTTT.

The chain carries TRBV5-4 and TRBJ2-2; TRBD1 might be the D (5 bases). Trimming removed 4 bases at V and 1 base at J, with 14 bases between. This CDR3 has 16 residues. Looked up from germline, CDR1 is SGHNT and CDR2 is YYREEE (reference sequence). For the CDR3, the DNA is TGTGCCAGCAGCCACTTCCAGGGTAGGAACACCGGGGAGCTGTTTTTT. Its protein product is CASSHFQGRNTGELFF.

The chain is built from TRBV18 and TRBJ1-6; D remains ambiguous. Per the germline V gene, CDR1 is KGHSH and CDR2 is LQKENI. The CDR3 sequence is 13 residues long. Trimming removed 3 bases at V and 10 bases at J, with 10 bases between. The DNA for the CDR3 is TGTGCCAGCTCACCCCCCGGGGTATCACCCCTCCACTTT. It translates to CASSPPGVSPLHF.

Notes on this clone: This same CDR3 is encoded by further DNA sequences in the sample. The V call is TRBV5-4, the J call TRBJ1-2; D gene uncertain. Germline V gene lookup returns CDR1 SGHNT and CDR2 YYREEE (reference sequence). The CDR3 is 13 amino acids. V lost 0 bases and J lost 1, with 4 bases in between. The CDR3 coding sequence is TGTGCCAGCAGCTTGGACAGTAACTATGGCTACACCTTC. Translated, it gives CASSLDSNYGYTF.

The J gene is TRBJ2-1, the V gene TRBV28, with 12 bases lining up with TRBD2. Germline loops: CDR1 MDHEN, CDR2 SYDVKM. CDR3 length: 18 amino acids. V gave up 5 bases and J gave up 7 bases; unmatched junction bases: 15. The CDR3 loop is CASSLYLSSGRAGNEQFF. The CDR3 DNA follows: TGTGCCAGCAGTCTATATCTTTCTAGCGGGAGGGCCGGAAATGAGCAGTTCTTC.

The chain has TRBV4-3 and TRBJ2-2; TRBD1 matches at 10 bases. CDR3 length equals 17 residues. Looked up from germline, CDR1 is LGHNA and CDR2 is YSLEER. V gave up 3 bases and J gave up 6 bases; unmatched junction bases: 10. CDR3 loop: CASSHSIPGQGSGELFF. Here the CDR3 DNA reads TGCGCCAGCAGCCATAGCATCCCGGGACAGGGGTCCGGGGAGCTGTTTTTT.

This rearrangement joins TRBV9 to TRBJ1-5; unclear D gene. This CDR3 has 15 amino acids. Germline V gene data show CDR1 as SGDLS and CDR2 as YYNGEE. V was cut by 0 bases and J by 5 bases, with 12 bases left in between. The CDR3 reads CASSVGWYPDQPQHF. The CDR3 DNA is TGTGCCAGCAGCGTAGGCTGGTACCCGGATCAGCCCCAGCATTTT.

This clone was counted a single time. The chain employs TRBV2 and TRBJ1-2; D may be TRBD1 (5 bases). The germline V gene has CDR1 SNHLY and CDR2 FYNNEI. With 8 bases removed from V and 4 bases from J, the gap between germline ends came to 8 bases. CDR3 length: 11 amino acids. The CDR3 DNA reads as TGTGCCAGCGCCAGGGCCTATGGCTACACCTTC. This encodes CASARAYGYTF.